Presented here are 13 T cell receptor beta chains from one specimen sequenced in a study of vaccination effects on CD4 cells after COVID-19. Clones were sequenced by immunoSEQ multiplex PCR, and TCRdb holds only the in-frame ones, with some missing. The sample shows 25,000 to 30,000 clones, around 67% of them seen only once. Sequencing was preceded by expansion of antigen-specific CD4+ T cells with viral peptide pools in the ViraFEST assay. With 10 to 11 days of culture completed, CD4+ T cells were isolated. The participants, recipients of two vaccine doses, got either BNT162b2 or mRNA-1273. These receptors lack a known antigen. Here the sequenced sample was CD4+ T cells from PBMCs cultured with HCoV-NL63 spike peptides, taken after COVID-19 vaccination. Receptors were obtained from a human donor who received a COVID-19 vaccine.

This rearrangement joins TRBV3-1 (or the pseudogene TRBV3-2) to TRBJ1-1; TRBD1 matches 8 bases. CDR1 and CDR2 (germline): LGHDT, YNNKEL (reference sequence). Losses at the gene ends were 3 bases for V and 1 base for J; bases not matched to a gene: 4. The CDR3 has 15 residues. CDR3 residues: CASSHHGQGNTEAFF. Written as DNA, the CDR3 is TGTGCCAGCAGCCATCATGGACAGGGGAACACTGAAGCTTTCTTT.

The chain uses TRBV4-1 and TRBJ1-2, with 10 bases aligning to TRBD1. In germline, CDR1 is MGHRA, CDR2 YSYEKL. J was trimmed by 2 bases and V by 5 bases; bases with no gene match: 5. This CDR3 is 15 amino acids long. The CDR3 spells CASSATGGGNYGYTF. The CDR3 region has the DNA TGCGCCAGCAGCGCGACAGGGGGCGGAAACTATGGCTACACCTTC.

This clone was recorded once. V and J are TRBV4-1 and TRBJ2-2, with TRBD2 identical over 13 bases. Germline V gene lookup returns CDR1 MGHRA and CDR2 YSYEKL. The CDR3 spans 16 residues. Trimming cost V 3 bases and J 3 bases; bases outside gene matches: 1. Here the CDR3 reads CASSQGLAGYTGELFF. The CDR3 DNA sequence: TGCGCCAGCAGCCAGGGACTAGCGGGATACACCGGGGAGCTGTTTTTT.

This clone was seen a handful of times. V is TRBV19 and J is TRBJ2-6; D may correspond to TRBD1 or TRBD2 (5 bases each). Germline V gene sequence: CDR1 LNHDA, CDR2 SQIVND (reference sequence). V dropped 3 bases and J dropped 0 bases, with 12 bases sitting between them. The CDR3 is made up of 17 amino acids. Here the CDR3 reads CASSIRDGDSGANVLTF. CDR3 coding DNA: TGTGCCAGTAGTATTCGGGACGGGGACTCTGGGGCCAACGTCCTGACTTTC.

The genes are TRBV3-1 (or the pseudogene TRBV3-2) and TRBJ2-1; 8 nucleotides line up with TRBD2. Germline values: CDR1 LGHDT, CDR2 YNNKEL (reference sequence). The CDR3 loop spans 15 amino acids. The V gene end was trimmed by 6 bases and the J gene end by 10 bases; junction bases not matched to a gene: 14. The CDR3 DNA follows: TGTGCCAGCAGTAAAGGCGGGGGGATCTCCCGCGAGCAGTTCTTC. This translates into CASSKGGGISREQFF.

This clone was seen more than once but under ten times. This sequence joins TRBV6-1 and TRBJ1-5; weak D call: TRBD1 (6 bases). The germline gives CDR1 MNHNS, CDR2 SASEGT. V was clipped by 1 base and J by 6 bases, with 13 bases between them. The CDR3 is 15 residues long. The CDR3 spells CASSEDRQAVQPQHF. The DNA of the CDR3 is TGTGCCAGCAGTGAAGACCGACAGGCCGTTCAGCCCCAGCATTTT.

This chain connects TRBV5-4 to TRBJ1-2, with 7 positions matching TRBD1. V dropped 1 base and J dropped 5; count of bases not matched to a gene: 8. This CDR3 is 15 amino acids long. Germline CDR1 reads SGHNT; CDR2 reads YYREEE (reference sequence). CDR3 loop: CASSLRGGRSYGYTF. In nucleotides, the CDR3 is TGTGCCAGCAGCTTGAGAGGGGGCAGGTCATATGGCTACACCTTC.

The rearrangement uses TRBV20-1 and TRBJ1-3; D remains ambiguous. This CDR3 is built from 14 residues. V lost 3 bases, J lost 3 bases, and 12 bases lay in between. Germline CDR1 is DFQATT and CDR2 is SNEGSKA (reference sequence). The CDR3 loop is CSASWRGGGNTIYF. The DNA of the CDR3 is TGCAGTGCTAGTTGGCGTGGCGGTGGAAACACCATATATTTT.

V is TRBV30 and J is TRBJ2-7; 7 bases are shared with TRBD2. This CDR3 region has 14 residues. Germline lookup yields CDR1 GTSNPN and CDR2 SVGIG (reference sequence). The V segment lost 0 bases and the J segment 0 bases; nucleotides outside the gene matches: 2. The CDR3 DNA is TGTGCCTGGAGTGTGGGGGGGAGCTCCTACGAGCAGTACTTC. Residues: CAWSVGGSSYEQYF.

The V gene is TRBV3-1 (or the pseudogene TRBV3-2), the J gene TRBJ2-7; D not resolved. This CDR3 is built from 14 residues. Trimming stripped 1 base from V and 2 bases from J, with 9 bases between. Germline assignment: CDR1 LGHDT and CDR2 YNNKEL (reference sequence). CDR3 DNA sequence: TGTGCCAGCAGCCAAGGGTTGGGTACCTACGAGCAGTACTTC. Protein sequence: CASSQGLGTYEQYF.

The chain is built from TRBV21-1 and TRBJ2-5. TRBV21-1 is annotated as a pseudogene. This CDR3 has 14 residues. The CDR3 reads CASGQKSGSETQYF. CDR3 bases: TGTGCCAGCGGCCAAAAGTCAGGGAGTGAGACCCAGTACTTC.

The rearrangement joins TRBV5-5 to TRBJ1-2; D not certain. The germline V and J ends were trimmed by 0 bases and 4 bases, with 7 bases remaining between them. This CDR3 is 13 amino acids long. CDR1 and CDR2 (germline): SGHKS, YYEKEE (reference sequence). This chain's CDR3 is CASSLGGFYGYTF. CDR3 DNA sequence: TGTGCCAGCAGCTTGGGAGGATTCTATGGCTACACCTTC. Full variable domain (rest looked up from reference TRBV5-5 and TRBJ1-2): DAGVTQSPTHLIKTRGQQVTLRCSPISGHKSVSWYQQVLGQGPQFIFQYYEKEERGRGNFPDRFSARQFPNYSSELNVNALLLGDSALYLCASSLGGFYGYTFGSGTRLTVV.

This clone turned up a few times. The chain carries TRBV7-9 and TRBJ1-2; 8 bases match TRBD1. CDR3 length equals 16 residues. V shed 5 bases, J shed 0 bases, and the junction held 8 bases outside the gene matches. CDR1 and CDR2 (germline): SEHNR, FQNEAQ (reference sequence). The chain's CDR3 is CASSGLRTGSNYGYTF. CDR3 nucleotides: TGTGCCAGCAGCGGACTGCGGACAGGGTCTAACTATGGCTACACCTTC.